This TCR beta chain derives from a study of OX40 agonist ivuxolimab in advanced cancers. Germline CDR1 is SNHLY and CDR2 is FYNNEI. Deletions cut 5 bases from V and 3 bases from J, with 11 bases between. The CDR3 sequence is 13 residues long. Assay: immunoSEQ multiplex PCR; the TCRdb copy retains only in-frame clones and omits some. The sample includes approximately 69,000 clones, 84% seen only once; the top ten take 7.9%. The sequenced sample was CD4+ or CD8+ T cells sorted from blood, obtained in a trial of the OX40 agonist ivuxolimab. J is TRBJ2-7 and V is TRBV2; the D gene is possibly TRBD1 (6 bases). The clonotype comes from an adult with an advanced solid tumor such as melanoma, head and neck, liver or kidney cancer. The DNA of the CDR3 is TGTGCCAGCAGTTCCTGGGACAACTACGAGCAGTACTTC. As protein: CASSSWDNYEQYF.